These 22 T cell receptor beta chains were all obtained from the same sample, sequenced in a study of OX40 agonist ivuxolimab in advanced cancers. The assay was immunoSEQ multiplex PCR, and TCRdb's table has in-frame clones only and misses some. The data contain about 61,000 clones, 90% of them seen just once; the ten biggest clones take up around 1.9%. The sequencing used CD4+ or CD8+ T cells sorted from blood, collected in a trial of the OX40 agonist ivuxolimab. These receptors were obtained from an adult with an advanced solid tumor such as melanoma, head and neck, liver or kidney cancer.

The rearrangement links TRBV5-1 to TRBJ1-1, with 9 bases that match TRBD1. CDR1 SGHRS and CDR2 YFSETQ come from the germline V gene. Trimming removed 4 bases from V and 4 bases from J; junction bases left unmatched: 5. This CDR3 has 14 residues. The CDR3 loop is CASSAGTGITEAFF. CDR3 DNA sequence: TGCGCCAGCAGCGCCGGGACAGGGATCACTGAAGCTTTCTTT.

The J gene is TRBJ2-2, the V gene TRBV5-1, with 8 bases that match TRBD2. CDR1 and CDR2 from the germline V gene are SGHRS and YFSETQ. The J segment lost 6 bases and the V segment lost 3 bases, leaving 10 bases of the junction unmatched. The CDR3 runs 16 residues. The CDR3 spells CASSSDLTAGAGELFF. CDR3 DNA sequence: TGCGCCAGCAGCTCAGACTTGACAGCGGGGGCCGGGGAGCTGTTTTTT.

This chain links TRBV9 with TRBJ1-3; D might be TRBD1 (5 bases). This CDR3 has 17 residues. Trimming took off 4 bases at V and 4 bases at J, with 21 bases between the two ends. Per the germline V gene, CDR1 is SGDLS and CDR2 is YYNGEE. CDR3 bases: TGTGCCAGCAGCCCTCGTCCAGGGCTGAGTTCCGGAAACACCATATATTTT. This codes for CASSPRPGLSSGNTIYF.

The chain is built from TRBV19 and TRBJ2-1, with TRBD1 identical over 8 bases. The V and J ends lost 10 bases and 0 bases, in that order; junction bases with no gene match: 11. The V gene's germline CDR1 is LNHDA and CDR2 SQIVND (reference sequence). This CDR3 is built from 16 residues. CDR3 bases: TGTGCCACGAAGGGACAGGCTCTGAACTCCTACAATGAGCAGTTCTTC. Translating gives CATKGQALNSYNEQFF.

The chain has TRBV19 and TRBJ1-2; no clear D gene. The CDR3 is 12 residues long. The germline CDR1 and CDR2 sequences are LNHDA and SQIVND (reference sequence). Deletions cut 6 bases from V and 0 bases from J, with 5 bases between. The CDR3 DNA reads as TGTGCCAGTAGGGCAGCTAACTATGGCTACACCTTC. Amino acid sequence: CASRAANYGYTF.

V is TRBV6-1 and J is TRBJ1-1; D is uncertain. CDR3 length equals 17 residues. Germline CDR1 and CDR2: MNHNS and SASEGT. The V end lost 1 base, the J end lost 0 bases, and 15 bases lay between the germline ends. Here the CDR3 reads CASSEERRAALNTEAFF. The CDR3 DNA sequence: TGTGCCAGCAGTGAAGAGAGGCGGGCAGCTTTGAACACTGAAGCTTTCTTT.

This clone was seen only a few times. The genes are TRBV29-1 and TRBJ1-4; unclear D gene. Between the trimmed V and J ends, which lost 5 bases and 4 bases, there was a span of 8 bases. The CDR3 has 12 residues. Germline V gene lookup returns CDR1 SQVTM and CDR2 ANQGSEA. The CDR3: CSVFPGNEKLFF. In DNA, the CDR3 is TGCAGCGTTTTCCCCGGTAATGAAAAACTGTTTTTT.

This chain links TRBV5-1 with TRBJ2-1; D possibly corresponds to TRBD2 (6 bases). The V and J ends lost 0 bases and 1 base respectively, with 11 bases between them. The CDR3 consists of 16 residues. Looked up from germline, CDR1 is SGHRS and CDR2 is YFSETQ. This CDR3 reads CASSLVGGVSYNEQFF. The DNA for the CDR3 is TGCGCCAGCAGCTTGGTCGGCGGGGTTTCCTACAATGAGCAGTTCTTC.

This clone came up a few times. V gene TRBV19 combines with J gene TRBJ1-4; TRBD1 matches 8 bases. CDR3 length: 14 residues. CDR1 and CDR2 from the germline V gene are LNHDA and SQIVND (reference sequence). The V segment lost 5 bases and the J segment 10 bases; nucleotides outside the gene matches: 9. The chain's CDR3 is CASSSGQGVGKLFF. The CDR3 DNA reads as TGTGCCAGTAGTTCCGGACAGGGAGTTGGAAAACTGTTTTTT.

This clone was detected once. CDR3 loop: CSGAEGTATEAFF. DNA for the CDR3: TGCAGCGGCGCAGAGGGGACAGCCACTGAAGCTTTCTTT. This rearrangement joins TRBV29-1 to TRBJ1-1; 7 nucleotides match TRBD1. The CDR3 has 13 amino acids. V was pared by 7 bases and J by 4 bases, with 9 bases of the junction left unmatched. Looked up from germline, CDR1 is SQVTM and CDR2 is ANQGSEA.

This sequence joins TRBV6-1 and TRBJ1-5; 7 nucleotides align to TRBD1. The V gene's germline CDR1 is MNHNS and CDR2 SASEGT. This CDR3 is built from 17 residues. J was trimmed by 2 bases and V by 4 bases; bases with no gene match: 11. The CDR3: CASSVETGSTGNQPQHF. The CDR3 DNA is TGTGCCAGCAGTGTAGAGACAGGGAGTACGGGCAATCAGCCCCAGCATTTT.

The chain uses TRBV19 and TRBJ2-7, with a weak D call TRBD1 (5 bases). V lost 4 bases, J lost 8 bases, and 12 bases lay in between. Germline loops: CDR1 LNHDA, CDR2 SQIVND (reference sequence). This CDR3 spans 12 amino acids. The CDR3 coding sequence is TGTGCCAGTAGTACCAGGGAAGGGAAGCAGTACTTC. This sequence encodes CASSTREGKQYF.

V is TRBV6-1 and J is TRBJ1-2; tentative D call: TRBD1 (6 bases). V was cut by 1 base and J by 4 bases, with 13 bases left in between. From germline, CDR1 is MNHNS and CDR2 SASEGT. The CDR3 is 15 residues long. This CDR3 is CASSEGGGAGYGYTF. The CDR3 DNA sequence: TGTGCCAGCAGTGAAGGTGGGGGGGCTGGCTATGGCTACACCTTC.

This chain connects TRBV28 to TRBJ2-3; D is uncertain. Deletions cut 6 bases from V and 0 bases from J, with 13 bases between. Germline CDR1 MDHEN, CDR2 SYDVKM. The CDR3 contains 15 residues. The CDR3 reads CASRPGRLSTDTQYF. The CDR3 DNA reads as TGTGCCAGCAGGCCCGGACGGCTGAGCACAGATACGCAGTATTTT.

The chain carries TRBV6-5 and TRBJ1-3; D is uncertain. Deletions cut 8 bases from V and 0 bases from J, with 8 bases between. The germline CDR1 and CDR2 sequences are MNHEY and SVGAGI. The CDR3 extends over 13 amino acids. The CDR3 DNA follows: TGTGCCAGCCGGGTTATCTCTGGAAACACCATATATTTT. It encodes CASRVISGNTIYF.

V gene TRBV7-9 combines with J gene TRBJ1-1; 10 bases agree with TRBD1. The CDR3 has 15 amino acids. V was pared by 8 bases and J by 5 bases, with 11 bases of the junction left unmatched. From germline, CDR1 is SEHNR and CDR2 FQNEAQ (reference sequence). The CDR3 loop is CASHGTGARLTEAFF. The CDR3 DNA reads TGTGCCAGCCATGGGACAGGGGCACGTCTGACTGAAGCTTTCTTT.

The V gene is TRBV6-4, the J gene TRBJ1-2; no clear D. Germline assignment: CDR1 MRHNA and CDR2 SNTAGT. This CDR3 has 12 residues. The V gene lost 2 bases and the J gene lost 1 base, with 2 bases spanning the gap. The CDR3 nucleotides read TGTGCCAGCAGTGACAGTAACTATGGCTACACCTTC. Protein product: CASSDSNYGYTF.

This chain connects TRBV7-9 to TRBJ1-5; D is uncertain. The CDR3 extends over 13 amino acids. Trimming took 0 bases from V and 5 from J, leaving 5 bases between them. Germline CDR1 is SEHNR and CDR2 is FQNEAQ (reference sequence). The chain's CDR3 is CASSLAMDQPQHF. The CDR3 DNA follows: TGTGCCAGCAGCTTAGCGATGGATCAGCCCCAGCATTTT.

The gene calls are TRBV5-1 and TRBJ1-1; no reliable D call. This CDR3 is built from 13 residues. Between the trimmed V and J ends, which lost 3 bases and 3 bases, there was a span of 9 bases. CDR1 is SGHRS, CDR2 YFSETQ, per germline. The CDR3 DNA follows: TGCGCCAGCAGCTCCCAGGAGTACACTGAAGCTTTCTTT. Translation: CASSSQEYTEAFF. Filled out from reference TRBV5-1 and TRBJ1-1, the complete variable domain reads KAGVTQTPRYLIKTRGQQVTLSCSPISGHRSVSWYQQTPGQGLQFLFEYFSETQRNKGNFPGRFSGRQFSNSRSEMNVSTLELGDSALYLCASSSQEYTEAFFGQGTRLTVV.

The rearrangement uses TRBV9 and TRBJ2-7; D is ambiguous. From germline, CDR1 is SGDLS and CDR2 YYNGEE. Trimming left V 0 bases short and J 0 bases short, with 7 bases between. This CDR3 contains 14 residues. The CDR3 DNA reads TGTGCCAGCAGCGTAGCCGCCCCCTCCTACGAGCAGTACTTC. Amino acid sequence: CASSVAAPSYEQYF.

The gene calls are TRBV28 and TRBJ1-5; D ambiguous. Trimming shortened V by 2 bases and J by 1 base, and 9 bases separated the two germline ends. CDR3 length equals 15 residues. Germline lookup yields CDR1 MDHEN and CDR2 SYDVKM. The CDR3 region has the DNA TGTGCCAGCAGTTTAGGGGTATTGAGCAATCAGCCCCAGCATTTT. Amino acid sequence: CASSLGVLSNQPQHF. The whole variable domain, filled in from reference TRBV28 and TRBJ1-5, reads DVKVTQSSRYLVKRTGEKVFLECVQDMDHENMFWYRQDPGLGLRLIYFSYDVKMKEKGDIPEGYSVSREKKERFSLILESASTNQTSMYLCASSLGVLSNQPQHFGDGTRLSIL.

This clone was found once. The rearrangement uses TRBV1 and TRBJ2-3; TRBD2 is taken as the D call from the table, unchecked against the DNA. TRBV1 has pseudogene status. This CDR3 has 17 residues. This CDR3 reads CTSSLRERGALTDTQYF. As DNA, the CDR3 is TGCACCAGCAGCCTAAGGGAGCGGGGGGCCCTCACAGATACGCAGTATTTT.